Listed below are T cell receptor beta chains from one sample, sequenced in a study of T cell responses to AZD1222 COVID-19 vaccine. The repertoire was sequenced with immunoSEQ multiplex PCR; TCRdb's copy has only in-frame clones and lacks some. The sample includes about 150,000 clones, approximately 94% of them seen just once. Sequencing was performed on peripheral blood, taken on day 0 of AZD1222 vaccination. The receptors shown here come from an adult in good health. Both conserved end residues are part of each CDR3. D genes are given only for firm matches. Some rows have no size entry. The others give once, few or many, or a class for an expanded clone.

clone size: NA
J gene: TRBJ2-7
D gene: NA
V gene: TRBV5-5
CDR3 DNA: TGTGCCAGCAGCCCTTGGGCGCGCGAGCAGTACTTC
CDR3 protein: CASSPWAREQYF

clone size: NA
J gene: TRBJ1-2
D gene: NA
V gene: TRBV5-4
CDR3 DNA: TGTGCCAGCAGCTCCTCCGGGGCCCACTATGGCTACACCTTC
CDR3 protein: CASSSSGAHYGYTF

clone size: NA
J gene: TRBJ2-2
D gene: NA
V gene: TRBV7-9
CDR3 DNA: TGTGCCAGCAGCTTAGGGTCTAACACCGGGGAGCTGTTTTTT
CDR3 protein: CASSLGSNTGELFF

clone size: NA
J gene: TRBJ1-3
D gene: NA
V gene: TRBV4-2
CDR3 DNA: TGTGCCAGCAGCCCTTTGGGGGGATCGGGAAACACCATATATTTT
CDR3 protein: CASSPLGGSGNTIYF

clone size: NA
J gene: TRBJ2-4
D gene: NA
V gene: TRBV5-5
CDR3 DNA: TGTGCCAGCAGCTTCGGGCTCAGGGGAGTGGAGAACATTCAGTACTTC
CDR3 protein: CASSFGLRGVENIQYF

clone size: NA
J gene: TRBJ2-1
D gene: NA
V gene: TRBV7-3
CDR3 DNA: TGTGCCAGCAGCCCGCTCGGGTATAATGAGCAGTTCTTC
CDR3 protein: CASSPLGYNEQFF

clone size: NA
J gene: TRBJ2-7
D gene: NA
V gene: TRBV7-9
CDR3 DNA: TGTGCCAGCAGCCCTCAGGGATTCACCTACGAGCAGTACTTC
CDR3 protein: CASSPQGFTYEQYF

clone size: NA
J gene: TRBJ2-7
D gene: NA
V gene: TRBV27
CDR3 DNA: TGTGCCAGCACCAACTCCTACGAGCAGTACTTC
CDR3 protein: CASTNSYEQYF

clone size: once
J gene: TRBJ1-1
D gene: NA
V gene: TRBV3-1/TRBV3-2
CDR3 DNA: TGTGCCAGCAGCCCCAGGGGATTGAACACTGAAGCTTTCTTT
CDR3 protein: CASSPRGLNTEAFF

clone size: NA
J gene: TRBJ2-1
D gene: NA
V gene: TRBV11-3
CDR3 DNA: TGTGCCAGCAGCTTAGAATTAAGGGGAAGCTCCTACAATGAGCAGTTCTTC
CDR3 protein: CASSLELRGSSYNEQFF

clone size: NA
J gene: TRBJ2-7
D gene: TRBD2
V gene: TRBV29-1
CDR3 DNA: TGCAGCGTTGAATCAGCCGGGGAGGGAACTAGGCTAGGGGAGCAGTACTTC
CDR3 protein: CSVESAGEGTRLGEQYF

clone size: NA
J gene: TRBJ2-1
D gene: NA
V gene: TRBV7-9
CDR3 DNA: TGTGCCAGCAGCACCCGGACGCCCCTCTTC
CDR3 protein: CASSTRTPLF

clone size: once
J gene: TRBJ1-4
D gene: NA
V gene: TRBV5-4
CDR3 DNA: TGTGCCAGCAGCTCCTGGGGCGGCAATGAAAAACTGTTTTTT
CDR3 protein: CASSSWGGNEKLFF

clone size: NA
J gene: TRBJ2-1
D gene: NA
V gene: TRBV6-4
CDR3 DNA: TGTGCCAGCAGTGACTCGATAGGAGATGAGCAGTTCTTC
CDR3 protein: CASSDSIGDEQFF

clone size: NA
J gene: TRBJ2-7
D gene: NA
V gene: TRBV6-5
CDR3 DNA: TGTGCCAGCAGTCCAACTTCCTACGAGCAGTACTTC
CDR3 protein: CASSPTSYEQYF

clone size: NA
J gene: TRBJ1-2
D gene: NA
V gene: TRBV7-9
CDR3 DNA: TGTGCCAGCAGCTTGGCGACCTCCTGGGGCTACACCTTC
CDR3 protein: CASSLATSWGYTF

clone size: NA
J gene: TRBJ1-1
D gene: NA
V gene: TRBV14
CDR3 DNA: TGTGCCAGCAGCCTCCACACAGGGCGAGGGACTGAAGCTTTCTTT
CDR3 protein: CASSLHTGRGTEAFF

clone size: few
J gene: TRBJ2-1
D gene: NA
V gene: TRBV20-1
CDR3 DNA: TGCAGTGCTAGTGCTACCGGGCAGGCTGTCCGTTCCTACAATGAGCAGTTCTTC
CDR3 protein: CSASATGQAVRSYNEQFF

clone size: NA
J gene: TRBJ2-5
D gene: NA
V gene: TRBV25-1
CDR3 DNA: TGTGCCAGCAGTGAAGTAGCTAGTGTTCTAGAGACCCAGTACTTC
CDR3 protein: CASSEVASVLETQYF

clone size: NA
J gene: TRBJ1-2
D gene: NA
V gene: TRBV7-9
CDR3 DNA: TGTGCCAGCGACAACCCGGTTAGGTATGGCTACACCTTC
CDR3 protein: CASDNPVRYGYTF

clone size: NA
J gene: TRBJ2-3
D gene: NA
V gene: TRBV5-1
CDR3 DNA: TGCGCCAGCAGCTCTCTCGCCGGGTCCACAGATACGCAGTATTTT
CDR3 protein: CASSSLAGSTDTQYF